These 8 T cell receptor beta chains share one sample of origin, sequenced in a study of blood T cell repertoires in COVID-19. Produced via immunoSEQ multiplex PCR; TCRdb's table is partial and in-frame only. The sample lists 220,000 or so clones; 90% were seen once. The sequencing sample was made of PBMCs or T cells enriched from blood (not recorded which). These receptors came from a man in his thirties or forties who had been exposed to COVID-19.

The rearrangement uses TRBV10-3 and TRBJ2-5; maybe TRBD2 (5 bases). This CDR3 contains 13 residues. The V gene's germline CDR1 is ENHRY and CDR2 SYGVKD. Trimming removed 5 bases at V and 5 bases at J, with 12 bases between. Written as DNA, the CDR3 is TGTGCCATCAGTCTTGGGCCGGGGGAGACCCAGTACTTC. It is translated as CAISLGPGETQYF.

The J gene is TRBJ2-7, the V gene TRBV19; tentative D call: TRBD2 (5 bases). The CDR3 contains 18 residues. Germline CDR1 and CDR2: LNHDA and SQIVND (reference sequence). The ends were cut back, 5 bases at V and 4 bases at J, with 27 bases in the middle. Here the CDR3 reads CASSPGFEDLTSGYEQYF. The CDR3 DNA sequence: TGTGCCAGTAGTCCCGGGTTCGAGGACCTCACGTCGGGGTACGAGCAGTACTTC.

In its sample, this clone was seen once. The chain carries TRBV6-5 and TRBJ1-4, with 12 bases fitting TRBD1. V was clipped by 6 bases and J by 8 bases; unmatched bases: 4. In germline, CDR1 is MNHEY, CDR2 SVGAGI. This CDR3 comprises 14 residues. The DNA for the CDR3 is TGTGCCAGCAGCCGGGACAGGGGGCACGAAAAACTGTTTTTT. Translation: CASSRDRGHEKLFF.

The rearrangement links TRBV6-5 to TRBJ2-7; weak D call: TRBD1 (5 bases). V was cut by 2 bases and J by 1 base, with 6 bases left in between. CDR3 size: 13 residues. Germline V lookup: CDR1 MNHEY, CDR2 SVGAGI. The CDR3 spells CASSYRGSYEQYF. CDR3 nucleotides: TGTGCCAGCAGTTACAGGGGATCCTACGAGCAGTACTTC.

This clone was counted a single time. The gene calls are TRBV9 and TRBJ2-3, with D possibly matching TRBD2 (6 bases). The germline V gene has CDR1 SGDLS and CDR2 YYNGEE. V lost 0 bases to trimming and J lost 7 bases, with 21 bases between them. The CDR3 sequence is 17 residues long. CDR3 sequence (DNA): TGTGCCAGCAGCGTAGAGGGTGGCGGGGCTGGTGGATATACGCAGTATTTT. Translating it yields CASSVEGGGAGGYTQYF. The full variable domain, completed using reference TRBV9 and TRBJ2-3, is DSGVTQTPKHLITATGQRVTLRCSPRSGDLSVYWYQQSLDQGLQFLIQYYNGEERAKGNILERFSAQQFPDLHSELNLSSLELGDSALYFCASSVEGGGAGGYTQYFGPGTRLTVL.

V is TRBV6-1 and J is TRBJ1-5, with 9 positions matching TRBD1. The CDR3 totals 16 residues. In germline, CDR1 is MNHNS, CDR2 SASEGT. Trimming removed 1 base from V and 2 bases from J; junction bases left unmatched: 3. CDR3 region: CASSEVDRGGNQPQHF. The CDR3 nucleotides are TGTGCCAGCAGTGAAGTGGACAGGGGCGGCAATCAGCCCCAGCATTTT.

This clone rates as medium-sized (0.01 to 0.1%). The CDR3 nucleotides read TGCAGCGTGCACCGGGGGGGCCGGGATGAGCAGTTCTTC. As protein: CSVHRGGRDEQFF. The chain recombines TRBV29-1 with TRBJ2-1; 8 bases are shared with TRBD2. V shed 6 bases, J shed 8 bases, and the junction held 9 bases outside the gene matches. Germline V gives CDR1 SQVTM, CDR2 ANQGSEA. There are 13 residues in the CDR3.

This chain connects TRBV3-1 (or the pseudogene TRBV3-2) to TRBJ2-3; D is unclear. V gave up 8 bases and J gave up 6 bases, with 9 bases separating them. The CDR3 runs 11 residues. CDR1 and CDR2 from the germline V gene are LGHDT and YNNKEL (reference sequence). CDR3 DNA: TGTGCCAGCCCTTGTTTCGATACGCAGTATTTT. This encodes CASPCFDTQYF.